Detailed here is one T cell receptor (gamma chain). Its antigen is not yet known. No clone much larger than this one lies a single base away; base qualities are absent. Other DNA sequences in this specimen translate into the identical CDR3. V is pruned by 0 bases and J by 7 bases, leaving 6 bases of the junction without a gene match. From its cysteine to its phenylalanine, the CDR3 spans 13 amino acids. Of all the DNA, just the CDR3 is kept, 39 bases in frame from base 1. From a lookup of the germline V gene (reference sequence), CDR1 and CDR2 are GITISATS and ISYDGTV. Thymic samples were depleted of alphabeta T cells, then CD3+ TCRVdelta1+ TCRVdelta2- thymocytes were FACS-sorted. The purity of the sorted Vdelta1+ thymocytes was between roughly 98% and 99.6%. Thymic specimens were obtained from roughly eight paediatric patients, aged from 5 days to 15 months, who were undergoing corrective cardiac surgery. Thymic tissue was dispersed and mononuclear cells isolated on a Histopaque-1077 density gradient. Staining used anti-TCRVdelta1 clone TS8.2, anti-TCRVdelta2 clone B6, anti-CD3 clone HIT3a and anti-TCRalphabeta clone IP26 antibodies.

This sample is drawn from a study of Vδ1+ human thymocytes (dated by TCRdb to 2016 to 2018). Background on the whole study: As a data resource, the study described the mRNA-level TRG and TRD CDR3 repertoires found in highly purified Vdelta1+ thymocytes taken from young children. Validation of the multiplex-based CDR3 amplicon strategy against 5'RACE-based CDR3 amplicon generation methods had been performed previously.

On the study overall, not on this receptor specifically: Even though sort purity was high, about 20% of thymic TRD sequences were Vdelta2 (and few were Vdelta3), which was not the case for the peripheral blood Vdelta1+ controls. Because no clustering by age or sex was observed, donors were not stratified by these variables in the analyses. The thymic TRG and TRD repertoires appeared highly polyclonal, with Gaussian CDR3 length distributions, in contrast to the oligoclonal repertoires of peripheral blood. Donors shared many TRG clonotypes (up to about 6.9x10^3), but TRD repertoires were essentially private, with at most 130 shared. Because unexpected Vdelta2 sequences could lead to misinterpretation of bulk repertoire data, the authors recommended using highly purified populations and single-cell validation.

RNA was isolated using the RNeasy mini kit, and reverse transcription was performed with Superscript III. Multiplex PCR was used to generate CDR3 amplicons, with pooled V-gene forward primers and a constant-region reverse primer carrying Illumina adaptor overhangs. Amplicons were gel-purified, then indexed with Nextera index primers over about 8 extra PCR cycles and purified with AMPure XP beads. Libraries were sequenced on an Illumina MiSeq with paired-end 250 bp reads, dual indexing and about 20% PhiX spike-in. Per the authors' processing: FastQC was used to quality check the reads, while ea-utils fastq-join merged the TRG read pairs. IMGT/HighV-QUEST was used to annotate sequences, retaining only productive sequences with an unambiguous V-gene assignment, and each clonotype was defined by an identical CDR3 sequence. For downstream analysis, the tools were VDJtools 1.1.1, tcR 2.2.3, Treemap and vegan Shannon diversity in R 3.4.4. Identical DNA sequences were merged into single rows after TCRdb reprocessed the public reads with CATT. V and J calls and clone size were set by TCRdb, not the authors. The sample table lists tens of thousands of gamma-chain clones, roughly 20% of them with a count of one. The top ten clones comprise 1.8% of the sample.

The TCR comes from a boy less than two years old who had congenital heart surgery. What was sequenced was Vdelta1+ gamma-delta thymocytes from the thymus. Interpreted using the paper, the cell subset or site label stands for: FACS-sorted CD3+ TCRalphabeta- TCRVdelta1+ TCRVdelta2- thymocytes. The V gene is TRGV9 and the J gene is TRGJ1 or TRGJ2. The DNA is TGTGCCTTGTGGGAGGTGCTTGACTATAAGAAACTCTTT. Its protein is CALWEVLDYKKLF.